The present T cell receptor (beta chain) was sequenced within a study of T cells in Graves' hyperthyroidism and ophthalmopathy. What was amplified from RNA transcripts were TCR beta CDR3 regions. During a first-round RT-PCR of the TCR CDR3, the HTBI primer set was used. TCRdb recomputed calls from the multiplex PCR reads with MiXCR, one row per CDR3 protein. The sample records roughly 550,000 distinct CDR3 sequences, more than 15% being singletons. Disease lasting under 3 months, a NOSPECS grade of at least 4, and a Clinical Activity Score of at least 3 were features of the ophthalmopathy patients. The study excluded patients with uncontrolled infection, other autoimmune disease, pregnancy or lactation. The authors took PBMCs from roughly 9.3 ml fresh peripheral blood. In this sample, this clonotype turned up a few times. What it recognizes is unknown. Between the trimmed V and J ends, which lost 8 bases and 6 bases, there was a span of 9 bases. CDR3 length: 11 amino acids. Germline V gene lookup returns CDR1 MGHRA and CDR2 YSYEKL.

Broader study findings: Blood shared most expanded thyroid clonotypes above 0.001.

The chain employs TRBV4-1 and TRBJ2-3; D is ambiguous. The sample consisted of blood. The TCR sequence derives from a woman aged 25-40 years with Graves' ophthalmopathy. CDR3 in amino acids: CASGAMDTQYF. CDR3 nucleotides: TGCGCCAGCGGTGCAATGGATACGCAGTATTTT.